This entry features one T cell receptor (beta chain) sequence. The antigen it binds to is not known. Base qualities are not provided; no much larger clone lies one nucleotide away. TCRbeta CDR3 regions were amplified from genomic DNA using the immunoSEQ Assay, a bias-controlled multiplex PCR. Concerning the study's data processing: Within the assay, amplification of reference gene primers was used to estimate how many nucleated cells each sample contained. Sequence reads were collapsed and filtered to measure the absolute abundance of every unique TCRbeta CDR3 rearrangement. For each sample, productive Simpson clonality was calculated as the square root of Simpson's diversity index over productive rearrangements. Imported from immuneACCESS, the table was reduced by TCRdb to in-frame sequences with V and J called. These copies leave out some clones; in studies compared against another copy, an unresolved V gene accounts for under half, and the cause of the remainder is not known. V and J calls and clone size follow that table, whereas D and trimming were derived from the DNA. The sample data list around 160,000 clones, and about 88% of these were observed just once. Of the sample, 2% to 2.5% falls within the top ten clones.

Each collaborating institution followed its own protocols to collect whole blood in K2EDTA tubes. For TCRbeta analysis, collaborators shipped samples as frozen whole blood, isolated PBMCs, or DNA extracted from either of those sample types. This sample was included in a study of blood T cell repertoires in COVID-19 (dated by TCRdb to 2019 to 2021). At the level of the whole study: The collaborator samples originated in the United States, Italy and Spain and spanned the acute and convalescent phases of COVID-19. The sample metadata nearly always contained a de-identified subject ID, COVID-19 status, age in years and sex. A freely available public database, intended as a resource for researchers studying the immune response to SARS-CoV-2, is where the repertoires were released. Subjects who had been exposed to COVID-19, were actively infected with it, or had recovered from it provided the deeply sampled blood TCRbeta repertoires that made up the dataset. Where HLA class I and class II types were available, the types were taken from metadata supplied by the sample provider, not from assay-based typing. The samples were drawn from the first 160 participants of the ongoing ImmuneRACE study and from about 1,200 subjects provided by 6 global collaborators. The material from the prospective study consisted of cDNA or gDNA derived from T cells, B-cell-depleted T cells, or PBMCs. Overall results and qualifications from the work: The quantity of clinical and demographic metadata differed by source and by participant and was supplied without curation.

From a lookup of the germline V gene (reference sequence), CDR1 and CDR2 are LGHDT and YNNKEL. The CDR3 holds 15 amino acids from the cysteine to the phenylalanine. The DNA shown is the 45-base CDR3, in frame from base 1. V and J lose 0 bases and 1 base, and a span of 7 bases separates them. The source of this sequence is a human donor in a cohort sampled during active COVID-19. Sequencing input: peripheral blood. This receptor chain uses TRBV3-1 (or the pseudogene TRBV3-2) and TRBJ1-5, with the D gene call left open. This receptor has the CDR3 CASSQDYTSNQPQHF. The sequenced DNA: TGTGCCAGCAGCCAAGATTACACCAGCAATCAGCCCCAGCATTTT.